Each of the 28 T cell receptor beta chains below was sequenced from the same sample in a study of cytomegalovirus exposure and HLA in healthy donors. PCR primers comprised 60 Vbeta and 13 Jbeta primers. The method was immunoSEQ multiplex PCR; TCRdb's version includes in-frame clones alone and lacks a portion of them. The sample carries approximately 190,000 clones, roughly four fifths recorded once. The sequenced material came from PBMCs. These receptors all stem from a woman younger than 30 in good health and CMV-seronegative.

V usage is TRBV7-2 and J usage is TRBJ1-1, with 7 bases that match TRBD1. Looked up from germline, CDR1 is SGHTA and CDR2 is FQGNSA. The CDR3 spans 12 residues. Germline trimming cut 3 bases from V and 8 bases from J; bases unmatched to any gene: 3. CDR3 DNA sequence: TGTGCCAGCAGCTTTCAGGGGGGCGAAGCTTTCTTT. This gives the protein CASSFQGGEAFF.

The chain has TRBV7-9 and TRBJ2-5; a weak D match, TRBD1 (7 bases). The CDR3 runs to 14 residues. V was shortened by 5 bases and J by 3 bases, with 13 bases between the two germline ends. CDR1 and CDR2 from the germline V gene are SEHNR and FQNEAQ (reference sequence). CDR3 bases: TGTGCCAGCAGCCCAAGCAGGGGGGAAGAGACCCAGTACTTC. It encodes CASSPSRGEETQYF.

The chain has TRBV7-9 and TRBJ2-1; 15 bases map to TRBD2. This CDR3 has 15 residues. Per the germline V gene, CDR1 is SEHNR and CDR2 is FQNEAQ (reference sequence). V shed 5 bases and J 8 bases; nucleotides not matched to a gene: 4. CDR3 bases: TGTGCCAGCAGCGGACTAGCGGGAGGGCTTTATGAGCAGTTCTTC. Translating it yields CASSGLAGGLYEQFF.

The rearrangement links TRBV12-5 to TRBJ2-1; D perhaps matches TRBD1 (6 bases). The ends were cut back, 5 bases at V and 5 bases at J, with 28 bases in the middle. CDR3 size: 19 residues. Germline V gene sequence: CDR1 LGHNT, CDR2 FRNRAP. The CDR3 loop is CASGNKTGRLISFHNEQFF. The CDR3 DNA is TGTGCTAGTGGTAATAAGACAGGCCGCCTGATTTCATTCCACAATGAGCAGTTCTTC.

About this clone: As the CDR3 is not closed by the conserved phenylalanine or tryptophan, this likely results from a read error. This chain joins TRBV6-5 and TRBJ1-1; unclear D gene. Trimming cost V 0 bases and J 5 bases, with 13 bases left between them. This CDR3 comprises 15 residues. Germline loops: CDR1 MNHEY, CDR2 SVGAGI. The CDR3 bases are TGTGCCAGCAGTTACTCGAGGGCAGGTAGGACTGAAGCTTTCCTT. Encoded protein: CASSYSRAGRTEAFL.

The CDR3 DNA reads as TGTGCCAGCAGCTCGAGCCGGGACAGTAATGAAAAACTGTTTTTT. Protein product: CASSSSRDSNEKLFF. The V call is TRBV9, the J call TRBJ1-4; TRBD1 aligns across 7 bases. In germline, CDR1 is SGDLS, CDR2 YYNGEE. The CDR3 consists of 15 residues. V lost 4 bases to trimming and J lost 4 bases; unmatched junction nucleotides: 7.

The chain employs TRBV19 and TRBJ2-7, with 7 positions matching TRBD2. From germline, CDR1 is LNHDA and CDR2 SQIVND (reference sequence). V was pared by 4 bases and J by 3 bases, with 9 bases of the junction left unmatched. CDR3 length equals 15 residues. The CDR3 sequence is CASSTATSFVYEQYF. In DNA form, the CDR3 reads TGTGCCAGTAGTACCGCGACTAGCTTCGTCTACGAGCAGTACTTC.

The J gene is TRBJ1-4, the V gene TRBV18; 8 nucleotides align to TRBD1. Germline V CDR1 and CDR2: KGHSH, LQKENI. Germline trimming cut 4 bases from V and 15 bases from J; bases unmatched to any gene: 7. CDR3 length: 12 residues. In DNA form, the CDR3 reads TGTGCCAGCTCACTAGACAGGGGACTATTGTTTTTT. Its translation is CASSLDRGLLFF.

The rearrangement links TRBV5-4 to TRBJ2-1; 13 nucleotides match TRBD2. Per the germline V gene, CDR1 is SGHNT and CDR2 is YYREEE (reference sequence). The CDR3 contains 16 residues. The V gene end was trimmed by 1 base and the J gene end by 6 bases; junction bases not matched to a gene: 4. CDR3 protein: CASSLTGLAGLNEQFF. CDR3 bases: TGTGCCAGCAGCTTGACGGGACTAGCGGGACTCAATGAGCAGTTCTTC.

The chain combines TRBV2 with TRBJ2-7; 9 bases fit TRBD1. Germline-derived CDR1 and CDR2 are SNHLY and FYNNEI. V shed 4 bases and J 3 bases; nucleotides not matched to a gene: 1. The CDR3 runs to 13 residues. CDR3: CASSGTGVYEQYF. In DNA, the CDR3 is TGTGCCAGCAGTGGGACAGGGGTCTACGAGCAGTACTTC.

CDR3 bases: TGTGCCAGTAAACCGGGACAGGGGGTTGAGACCCAGTACTTC. Translated: CASKPGQGVETQYF. The rearrangement uses TRBV19 and TRBJ2-5; 11 bases are shared with TRBD1. Germline-derived CDR1 and CDR2 are LNHDA and SQIVND (reference sequence). CDR3 length equals 14 residues. With V trimmed by 7 bases and J by 5 bases, 6 bases remained unmatched. The whole variable domain, filled in from reference TRBV19 and TRBJ2-5, reads DGGITQSPKYLFRKEGQNVTLSCEQNLNHDAMYWYRQDPGQGLRLIYYSQIVNDFQKGDIAEGYSVSREKKESFPLTVTSAQKNPTAFYLCASKPGQGVETQYFGPGTRLLVL.

This chain links TRBV29-1 with TRBJ1-1; no clear D gene. The germline V gene has CDR1 SQVTM and CDR2 ANQGSEA. The CDR3 is 13 amino acids. V was trimmed by 6 bases and J by 3 bases, leaving 14 bases between them. CDR3 bases: TGCAGCGTCGAGCCCGACATGTACACTGAAGCTTTCTTT. Amino acids: CSVEPDMYTEAFF.

As DNA, the CDR3 is TGCAGCGTTGGACAGACCTACGAGCAGTACTTC. It encodes CSVGQTYEQYF. This chain connects TRBV29-1 to TRBJ2-7, with D maybe TRBD1 (5 bases). V gave up 4 bases and J gave up 2 bases, with 6 bases separating them. Germline CDR1 is SQVTM and CDR2 is ANQGSEA. The CDR3 length is 11 residues.

CDR3: CSAPSAGNTEAFF. CDR3 nucleotide sequence: TGCAGCGCCCCATCTGCGGGGAACACTGAAGCTTTCTTT. This sequence joins TRBV29-1 and TRBJ1-1; no clear D. Between the trimmed V and J ends, which lost 7 bases and 1 base, there was a span of 13 bases. This CDR3 region has 13 residues. Looked up from germline, CDR1 is SQVTM and CDR2 is ANQGSEA.

The V and J genes are TRBV18 and TRBJ2-7; no firm D call. The CDR3 runs 13 residues. Germline V lookup: CDR1 KGHSH, CDR2 LQKENI. V lost 5 bases to trimming and J lost 0 bases, with 8 bases between them. This CDR3 reads CASSVASSYEQYF. The CDR3 nucleotides read TGTGCCAGCTCAGTGGCCAGCTCCTACGAGCAGTACTTC.

This chain connects TRBV21-1 to TRBJ2-7; the table assigns TRBD1, which was not confirmed against the DNA. TRBV21-1 is marked as a pseudogene. This CDR3 is 14 amino acids long. The CDR3: CASSIGQDNYEQYF. CDR3 DNA sequence: TGTGCCAGCAGTATTGGACAGGACAACTACGAGCAGTACTTC.

The V call is TRBV5-5, the J call TRBJ2-2, with D hard to call. V lost 2 bases and J 0 bases, leaving 14 bases between the germline ends. CDR1 and CDR2 (germline): SGHKS, YYEKEE (reference sequence). The CDR3 covers 17 residues. The chain's CDR3 is CASSLVGGVANTGELFF. The CDR3 coding sequence is TGTGCCAGCAGCTTAGTTGGCGGAGTAGCGAACACCGGGGAGCTGTTTTTT. The full variable domain, in which reference TRBV5-5 and TRBJ2-2 provide the parts outside the CDR3, is DAGVTQSPTHLIKTRGQQVTLRCSPISGHKSVSWYQQVLGQGPQFIFQYYEKEERGRGNFPDRFSARQFPNYSSELNVNALLLGDSALYLCASSLVGGVANTGELFFGEGSRLTVL.

The chain has TRBV7-2 and TRBJ1-4; 7 bases match TRBD1. J gave up 3 bases and V 5 bases, and 9 bases lay outside the gene matches. Per the germline V gene, CDR1 is SGHTA and CDR2 is FQGNSA. The CDR3 length is 16 residues. DNA of the CDR3: TGTGCCAGCAGCGGCCACGGGGACAGTTCTAATGAAAAACTGTTTTTT. It yields the protein CASSGHGDSSNEKLFF.

CDR3: CASSLTSGSLYEQYF. CDR3 sequence (DNA): TGCGCCAGCAGCTTGACTAGCGGGAGTCTGTACGAGCAGTACTTC. V and J are TRBV5-1 and TRBJ2-7; 11 bases map to TRBD2. The CDR3 is made up of 15 amino acids. V was clipped by 1 base and J by 4 bases; unmatched bases: 4. Germline values: CDR1 SGHRS, CDR2 YFSETQ.

This sequence joins TRBV4-2 and TRBJ1-4; D is unresolved. Germline V gene lookup returns CDR1 LGHNA and CDR2 YNFKEQ. The CDR3 extends over 14 amino acids. Trimming cost V 1 base and J 7 bases, with 10 bases left between them. The CDR3 reads CASSQGRVSEKLFF. The CDR3 nucleotides read TGTGCCAGCAGCCAAGGTCGGGTATCTGAAAAACTGTTTTTT.

This chain connects TRBV28 to TRBJ2-7, with 7 bases identical to TRBD1. The CDR3 is 15 amino acids. V gave up 5 bases and J gave up 3 bases; unmatched junction bases: 10. CDR1 is MDHEN, CDR2 SYDVKM, per germline. The CDR3 DNA sequence: TGTGCCAGCAGTGTCCCGACAGGGAACGGCTACGAGCAGTACTTC. Translation: CASSVPTGNGYEQYF.

V is TRBV19 and J is TRBJ2-1, with TRBD2 matching 8 bases. The germline CDR1 and CDR2 sequences are LNHDA and SQIVND (reference sequence). The CDR3 is 17 residues long. V lost 4 bases to trimming and J lost 1 base; unmatched junction nucleotides: 9. The chain's CDR3 is CASSTLAGLGSYNEQFF. DNA of the CDR3: TGTGCCAGTAGTACATTAGCGGGGTTGGGTTCCTACAATGAGCAGTTCTTC.

This clone has just one count. At one of its ends the junction is not consistent with the germline gene, which may arise from a read error. The chain employs TRBV27 and TRBJ2-3; no firm D call. Germline CDR1 MNHEY, CDR2 SMNVEV (reference sequence). CDR3 size: 12 residues. As DNA, the CDR3 is TGTGCCAGCAGTTCCCGCACACATACGCAGTATTTT. Translation: CASSSRTHTQYF.

The chain combines TRBV6-5 with TRBJ2-1; perhaps TRBD2 as D (5 bases). V was clipped by 6 bases and J by 7 bases, with 10 bases between them. The length of the CDR3 is 12 residues. Germline CDR1 reads MNHEY; CDR2 reads SVGAGI. The CDR3 sequence: CASRHGKNEQFF. CDR3 DNA: TGTGCCAGCAGACACGGGAAGAATGAGCAGTTCTTC.

The genes are TRBV7-2 and TRBJ2-1; D possibly corresponds to TRBD1 (5 bases). The CDR3 is 15 amino acids. V was cut by 5 bases and J by 2 bases, with 13 bases left in between. Germline lookup yields CDR1 SGHTA and CDR2 FQGNSA. The CDR3 DNA reads TGTGCCAGCAGCCCCCTAGGGGTTACCTACAATGAGCAGTTCTTC. This translates into CASSPLGVTYNEQFF.

V is TRBV10-1 and J is TRBJ2-5; a possible D gene is TRBD2 (5 bases). The germline V and J ends were trimmed by 1 base and 5 bases, with 8 bases remaining between them. The CDR3 covers 13 residues. Germline V gene data show CDR1 as WNHNN and CDR2 as SYGVQD (reference sequence). CDR3 bases: TGCGCCAGCAGTGAGTTGGGCGGGGAGACCCAGTACTTC. It specifies CASSELGGETQYF.

The chain recombines TRBV6-5 with TRBJ2-7; D gene ambiguous. V lost 0 bases, J lost 0 bases, and 9 bases lay in between. Germline V lookup: CDR1 MNHEY, CDR2 SVGAGI. The CDR3 runs to 15 residues. CDR3 residues: CASSYSIQSSYEQYF. CDR3 bases: TGTGCCAGCAGTTACTCGATACAAAGCTCCTACGAGCAGTACTTC.

Only a few counts were recorded for this clone. This chain uses TRBV5-6 with TRBJ1-2; tentatively, D is TRBD1 (5 bases). The CDR3 is made up of 14 amino acids. V was trimmed by 4 bases and J by 7 bases, leaving 17 bases between them. Germline V lookup: CDR1 SGHDT, CDR2 YYEEEE. The CDR3 DNA follows: TGTGCCAGCAGCCCCCGGGGGACTAATTTTGGCTACACCTTC. It is translated as CASSPRGTNFGYTF.